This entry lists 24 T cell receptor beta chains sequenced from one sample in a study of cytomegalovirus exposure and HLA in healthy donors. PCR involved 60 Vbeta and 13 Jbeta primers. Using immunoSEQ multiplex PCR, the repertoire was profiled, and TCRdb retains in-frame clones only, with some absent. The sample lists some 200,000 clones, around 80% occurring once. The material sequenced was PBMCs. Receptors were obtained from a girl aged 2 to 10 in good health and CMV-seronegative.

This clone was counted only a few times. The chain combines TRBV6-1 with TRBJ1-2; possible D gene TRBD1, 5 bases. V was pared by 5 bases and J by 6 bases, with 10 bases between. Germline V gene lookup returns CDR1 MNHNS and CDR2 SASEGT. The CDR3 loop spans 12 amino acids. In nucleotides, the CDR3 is TGTGCCAGCAGTCCCCGGGGGGATGGCTACACCTTC. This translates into CASSPRGDGYTF.

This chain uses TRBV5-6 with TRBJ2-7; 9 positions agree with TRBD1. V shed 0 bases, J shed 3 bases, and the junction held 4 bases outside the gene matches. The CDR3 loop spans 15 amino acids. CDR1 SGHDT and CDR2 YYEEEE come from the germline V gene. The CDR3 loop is CASSLVDRGGYEQYF. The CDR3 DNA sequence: TGTGCCAGCAGCTTGGTGGACAGGGGCGGCTACGAGCAGTACTTC.

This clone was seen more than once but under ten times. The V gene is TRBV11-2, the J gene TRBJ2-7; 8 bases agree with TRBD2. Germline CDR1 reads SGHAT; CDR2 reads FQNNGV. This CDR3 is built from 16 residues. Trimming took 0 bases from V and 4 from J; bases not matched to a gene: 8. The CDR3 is CASSLEAGLAGYEQYF. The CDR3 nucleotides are TGTGCCAGCAGCTTAGAAGCCGGACTAGCCGGATACGAGCAGTACTTC.

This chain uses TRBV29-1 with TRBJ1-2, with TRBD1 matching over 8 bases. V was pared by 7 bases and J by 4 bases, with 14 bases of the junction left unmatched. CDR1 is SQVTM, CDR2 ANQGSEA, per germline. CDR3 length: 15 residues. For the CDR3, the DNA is TGCAGCGCCACCTCCTCCAGGGGGCCACTCTATGGCTACACCTTC. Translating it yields CSATSSRGPLYGYTF. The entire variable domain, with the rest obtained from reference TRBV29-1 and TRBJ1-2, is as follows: SAVISQKPSRDICQRGTSLTIQCQVDSQVTMMFWYRQQPGQSLTLIATANQGSEATYESGFVIDKFPISRPNLTFSTLTVSNMSPEDSSIYLCSATSSRGPLYGYTFGSGTRLTVV.

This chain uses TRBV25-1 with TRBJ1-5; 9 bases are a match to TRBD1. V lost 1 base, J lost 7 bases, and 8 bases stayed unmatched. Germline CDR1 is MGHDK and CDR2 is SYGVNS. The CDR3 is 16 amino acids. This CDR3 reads CASSEWGQGKVQPQHF. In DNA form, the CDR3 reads TGTGCCAGCAGTGAATGGGGACAGGGTAAGGTGCAGCCCCAGCATTTT.

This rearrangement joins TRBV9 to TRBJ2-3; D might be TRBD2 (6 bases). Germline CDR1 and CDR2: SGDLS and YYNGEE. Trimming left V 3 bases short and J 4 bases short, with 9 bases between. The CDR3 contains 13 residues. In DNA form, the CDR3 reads TGTGCCAGCAGCGCCCCTAGCGCAGATACGCAGTATTTT. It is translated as CASSAPSADTQYF.

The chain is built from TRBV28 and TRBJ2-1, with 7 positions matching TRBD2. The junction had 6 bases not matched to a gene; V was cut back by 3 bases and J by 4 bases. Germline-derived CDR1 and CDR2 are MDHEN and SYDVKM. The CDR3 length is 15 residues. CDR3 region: CASSFGAGEYNEQFF. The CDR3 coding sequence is TGTGCCAGCAGTTTTGGGGCGGGAGAGTACAATGAGCAGTTCTTC. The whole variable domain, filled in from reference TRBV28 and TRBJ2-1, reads DVKVTQSSRYLVKRTGEKVFLECVQDMDHENMFWYRQDPGLGLRLIYFSYDVKMKEKGDIPEGYSVSREKKERFSLILESASTNQTSMYLCASSFGAGEYNEQFFGPGTRLTVL.

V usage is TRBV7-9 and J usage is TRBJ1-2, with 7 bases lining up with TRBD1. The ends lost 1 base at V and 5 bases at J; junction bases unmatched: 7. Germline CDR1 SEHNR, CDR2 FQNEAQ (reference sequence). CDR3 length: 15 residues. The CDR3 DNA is TGTGCCAGCAGCTTAGGAGGGGGCAGGGGGTATGGCTACACCTTC. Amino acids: CASSLGGGRGYGYTF.

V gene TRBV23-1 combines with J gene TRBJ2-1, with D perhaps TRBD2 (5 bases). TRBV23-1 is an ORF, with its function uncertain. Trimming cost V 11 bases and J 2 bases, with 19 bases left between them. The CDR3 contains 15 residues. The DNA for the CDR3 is TGCGCCCCTAGTCGGGGTTCCCGAGCCTACAATGAGCAGTTCTTC. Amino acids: CAPSRGSRAYNEQFF.

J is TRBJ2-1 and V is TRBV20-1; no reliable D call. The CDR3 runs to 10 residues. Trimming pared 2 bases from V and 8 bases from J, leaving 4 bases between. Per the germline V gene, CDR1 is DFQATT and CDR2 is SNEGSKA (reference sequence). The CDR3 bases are TGCAGTGCTAGAATCGATGAGCAGTTCTTC. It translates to CSARIDEQFF.

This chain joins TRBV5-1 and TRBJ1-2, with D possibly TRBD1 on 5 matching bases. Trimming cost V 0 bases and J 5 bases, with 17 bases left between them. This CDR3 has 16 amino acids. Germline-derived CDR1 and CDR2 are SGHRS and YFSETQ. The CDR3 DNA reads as TGCGCCAGCAGCTTGGCCGCGGCAGGGATAGGATATGGCTACACCTTC. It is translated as CASSLAAAGIGYGYTF. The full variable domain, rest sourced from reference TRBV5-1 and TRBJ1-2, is KAGVTQTPRYLIKTRGQQVTLSCSPISGHRSVSWYQQTPGQGLQFLFEYFSETQRNKGNFPGRFSGRQFSNSRSEMNVSTLELGDSALYLCASSLAAAGIGYGYTFGSGTRLTVV.

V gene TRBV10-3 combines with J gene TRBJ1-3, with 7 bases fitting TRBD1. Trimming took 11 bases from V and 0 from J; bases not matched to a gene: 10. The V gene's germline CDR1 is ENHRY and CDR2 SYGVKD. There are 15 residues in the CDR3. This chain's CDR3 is CAGGTAVNSGNTIYF. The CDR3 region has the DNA TGTGCCGGAGGGACAGCTGTTAACTCTGGAAACACCATATATTTT.

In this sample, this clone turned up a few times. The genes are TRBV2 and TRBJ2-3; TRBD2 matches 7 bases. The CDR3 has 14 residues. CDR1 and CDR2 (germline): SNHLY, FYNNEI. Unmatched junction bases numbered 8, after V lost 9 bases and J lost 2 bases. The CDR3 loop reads CASERAGPTDTQYF. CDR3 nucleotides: TGTGCCAGTGAAAGAGCGGGACCCACAGATACGCAGTATTTT.

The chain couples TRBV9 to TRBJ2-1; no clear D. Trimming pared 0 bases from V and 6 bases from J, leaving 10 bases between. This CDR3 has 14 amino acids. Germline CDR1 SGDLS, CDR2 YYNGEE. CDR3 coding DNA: TGTGCCAGCAGCGTAGAGCTTCTAGTCAATGAGCAGTTCTTC. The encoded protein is CASSVELLVNEQFF.

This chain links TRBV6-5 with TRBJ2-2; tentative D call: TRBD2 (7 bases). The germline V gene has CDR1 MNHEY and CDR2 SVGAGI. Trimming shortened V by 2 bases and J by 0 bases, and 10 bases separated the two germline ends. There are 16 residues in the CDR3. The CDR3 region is CASSYGGATNTGELFF. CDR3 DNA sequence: TGTGCCAGCAGTTACGGGGGGGCGACGAACACCGGGGAGCTGTTTTTT.

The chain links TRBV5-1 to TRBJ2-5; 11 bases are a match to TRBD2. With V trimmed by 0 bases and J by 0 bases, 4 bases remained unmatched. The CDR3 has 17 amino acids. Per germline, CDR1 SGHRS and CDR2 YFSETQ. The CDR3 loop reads CASSLGSGGANQETQYF. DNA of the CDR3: TGCGCCAGCAGCTTGGGTAGCGGGGGGGCCAACCAAGAGACCCAGTACTTC.

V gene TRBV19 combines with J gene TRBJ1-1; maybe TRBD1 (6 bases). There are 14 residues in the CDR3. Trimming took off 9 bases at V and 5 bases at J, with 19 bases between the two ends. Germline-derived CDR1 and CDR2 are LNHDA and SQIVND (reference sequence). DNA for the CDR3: TGTGCCAGCCGACCCACAGGGAGGGGGACTGAAGCTTTCTTT. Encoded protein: CASRPTGRGTEAFF.

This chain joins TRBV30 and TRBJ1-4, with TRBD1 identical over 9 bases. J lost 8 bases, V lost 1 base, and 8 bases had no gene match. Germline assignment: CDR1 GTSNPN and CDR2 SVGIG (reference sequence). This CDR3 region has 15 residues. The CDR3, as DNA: TGTGCCTGGAGTGCCGGGACAGGGTCAGGGGAAAAACTGTTTTTT. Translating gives CAWSAGTGSGEKLFF.

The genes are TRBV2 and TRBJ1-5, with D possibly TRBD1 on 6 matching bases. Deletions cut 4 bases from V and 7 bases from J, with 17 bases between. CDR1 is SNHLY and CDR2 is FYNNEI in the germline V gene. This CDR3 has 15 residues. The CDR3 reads CASSAPQGREQPQHF. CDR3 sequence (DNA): TGTGCCAGCAGTGCACCTCAGGGGAGGGAACAGCCCCAGCATTTT.

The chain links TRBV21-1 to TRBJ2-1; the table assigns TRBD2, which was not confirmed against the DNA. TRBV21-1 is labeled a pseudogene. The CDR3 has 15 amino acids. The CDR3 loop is CASSKVGGRVNEQFF. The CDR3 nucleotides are TGTGCCAGCAGCAAAGTCGGCGGGAGGGTCAATGAGCAGTTCTTC.

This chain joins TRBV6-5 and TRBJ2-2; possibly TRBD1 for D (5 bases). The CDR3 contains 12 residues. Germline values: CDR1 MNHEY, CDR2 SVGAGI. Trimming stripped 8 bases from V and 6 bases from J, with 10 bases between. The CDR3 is CASRRGPGELFF. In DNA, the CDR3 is TGTGCCAGCCGAAGGGGTCCCGGGGAGCTGTTTTTT.

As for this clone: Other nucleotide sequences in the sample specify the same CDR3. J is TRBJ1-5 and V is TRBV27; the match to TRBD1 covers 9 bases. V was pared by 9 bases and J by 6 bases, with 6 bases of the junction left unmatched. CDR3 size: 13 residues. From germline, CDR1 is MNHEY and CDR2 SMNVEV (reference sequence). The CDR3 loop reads CASRTGVGQPQHF. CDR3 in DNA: TGTGCCAGTCGGACAGGGGTCGGTCAGCCCCAGCATTTT.

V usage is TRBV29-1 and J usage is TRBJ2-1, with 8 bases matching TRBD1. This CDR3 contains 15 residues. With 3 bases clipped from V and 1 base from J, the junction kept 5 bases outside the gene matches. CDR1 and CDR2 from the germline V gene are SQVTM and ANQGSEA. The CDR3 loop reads CSVDIGDRSYNEQFF. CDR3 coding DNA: TGCAGCGTTGATATAGGGGACAGGTCCTACAATGAGCAGTTCTTC.

The CDR3 spells CASSYQAGGAEETQYF. The CDR3 nucleotides are TGTGCCAGCAGTTACCAGGCAGGGGGCGCGGAAGAGACCCAGTACTTC. This rearrangement joins TRBV6-6 to TRBJ2-5, with 8 bases lining up with TRBD1. CDR3 size: 16 residues. V gave up 2 bases and J gave up 3 bases; unmatched junction bases: 8. The germline V gene has CDR1 MNHNY and CDR2 SVGAGI (reference sequence).